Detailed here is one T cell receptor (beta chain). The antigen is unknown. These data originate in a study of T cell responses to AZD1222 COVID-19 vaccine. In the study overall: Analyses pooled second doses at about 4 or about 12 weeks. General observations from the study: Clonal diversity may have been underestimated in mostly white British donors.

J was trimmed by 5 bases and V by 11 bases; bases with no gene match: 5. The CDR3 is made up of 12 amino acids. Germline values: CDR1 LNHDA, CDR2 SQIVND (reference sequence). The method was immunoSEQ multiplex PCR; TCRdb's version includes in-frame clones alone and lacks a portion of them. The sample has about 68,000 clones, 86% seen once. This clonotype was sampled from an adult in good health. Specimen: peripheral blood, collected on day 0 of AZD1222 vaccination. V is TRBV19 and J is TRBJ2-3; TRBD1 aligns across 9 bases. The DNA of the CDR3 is TGTGCCGCGACAGGGGGAGGAGATACGCAGTATTTT. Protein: CAATGGGDTQYF.